This T cell receptor beta chain comes out of a study of blood T cell repertoires in COVID-19. Turning to the study itself: T cells, B-cell-depleted T cells, or PBMCs supplied cDNA or gDNA.

This CDR3 contains 16 residues. Germline V lookup: CDR1 SGHRS, CDR2 YFSETQ. Trimming took off 7 bases at V and 4 bases at J, with 21 bases between the two ends. Assay used: immunoSEQ multiplex PCR; TCRdb lists only in-frame clones, some missing. The sample includes 30,000 to 45,000 clones, approximately 90% of them seen just once. Sequenced: peripheral blood. The rearrangement joins TRBV5-1 to TRBJ2-1; D might be TRBD1 (7 bases). The receptor was isolated from a man in his fifties or sixties with active COVID-19. The CDR3 DNA follows: TGCGCCAGCCGCCGCTCCGGGGCAGGGGGGTACAATGAGCAGTTCTTC. It yields the protein CASRRSGAGGYNEQFF.